This TCR beta chain stems from a study of blood T cell repertoires in COVID-19. The overall study: Both acute and convalescent COVID-19 samples were obtained from the United States, Italy and Spain. T cells, B-cell-depleted T cells, or PBMCs provided the cDNA or gDNA that served as material.

This clone was observed once. Original data processing: The assay estimated nucleated cells by amplifying reference gene primers. Some clones are missing from TCRdb's copy, which holds only in-frame ones; the method was immunoSEQ multiplex PCR. V, J and clone size reflect that table, while D and trimming were determined from the DNA. The table lists 250,000 to 300,000 clones, roughly 91% of them singletons, with 0.95% to 1% in the top ten. This CDR3 is built from 16 residues. The V end lost 5 bases, the J end lost 0 bases, and 15 bases lay between the germline ends. Germline V lookup: CDR1 LNHDA, CDR2 SQIVND (reference sequence).

The sequencing sample was made of peripheral blood. The TCR sequence derives from a woman aged 40 to 50 who had recovered from COVID-19. The chain uses TRBV19 and TRBJ2-3; D is perhaps TRBD2 (6 bases). The DNA for the CDR3 is TGTGCCAGTAGTGCCACCTCCCGGGAGAGCACAGATACGCAGTATTTT. The encoded protein is CASSATSRESTDTQYF.